This T cell receptor beta chain comes out of a study of cytomegalovirus exposure and HLA in healthy donors (dated by TCRdb to about 2017). For the wider study: An earlier analysis of roughly 500 of the donors reported over 250 Gb of sequence data and 117 million unique TCR beta sequences obtained from approximately 180 million T cells. The study profiled the T cell repertoires of fewer than 850 subjects by immunosequencing and related them to cytomegalovirus serostatus. Donor age, sex, ethnicity and CMV serostatus were compiled alongside the repertoire data. In a later analysis, previously published TCR beta repertoires from 500 to 750 donors were re-analyzed and high-resolution HLA genotyping was added so that TCR occurrence patterns could be studied. Of the roughly 400 genotyped donors, 75% to 85% were placed in the genetic ancestry cluster associated with self-reported Caucasian donors. An earlier analysis of 587 of the donors used high-throughput TCR beta sequencing to judge whether each TCR beta V gene segment behaved as functional or pseudogenic. On average, around 240,000 unique TCR beta nucleotide sequences were sequenced per donor among a few hundred genotyped donors of the cohort, with 15% to 20% of those sequences being non-productive. HLA typing included class I and class II loci at four-digit resolution. About 280 gigabases of sequencing data and tens of millions of unique TCR sequences made up an early release that covered under 750 HLA-typed donors. A handful of DR-DQ haplotypes were treated as single units for association and clustering because of strong linkage in the cohort. The study combined high-throughput TCR immunosequencing, statistical association of individual TCRs with disease status, and machine learning to predict cytomegalovirus infection status. The later analysis used no new phenotypic data to find candidate immune exposures, relying instead on TCR beta sequences and their occurrence across donors. Along with the approximately 620-subject first cohort, a separate validation cohort of over 90 different subjects was used. Every repertoire in the discovery cohort had been generated on one and the same sequencing platform. Typing coverage varied by locus: roughly 620-640 donors for A, B, C, DRB1 and DQB1; roughly 510 for DQA1; approximately 570 for DPA1; 450 to 480 for DPB1. The study aimed to test whether cataloging public T cell receptors could reveal signatures of past pathogen exposure. A later genetic analysis took genome-wide SNP genotypes for about 55% of the 666 donors and used that subset as a discovery cohort.

This clone was picked up many times. Its antigen is unknown. No quality values exist for individual bases; no much larger clone is one base distant. From its cysteine to its phenylalanine, the CDR3 spans 12 amino acids. The CDR3 DNA has 36 bases and is translated from base 1. For CDR1 and CDR2, the germline V gene (reference sequence) lists LNHDA and SQIVND. V is trimmed back by 6 bases and J by 2 bases, and the junction contains 0 bases that no gene match accounts for. The cohort consisted of some 670 healthy bone marrow donors. All cohort members were sampled while nominally healthy, although unrecorded immune exposures were likely present. The donor tested CMV seropositive and was one of the 289 seropositive cohort members. A peripheral blood sample was collected from each donor, and TCR beta sequencing was performed on peripheral blood mononuclear cells. The Qiagen DNeasy Blood Extraction Kit was used to extract genomic DNA from the blood cell samples.

On the study overall, not on this receptor specifically: An earlier analysis of 450 to 750 of the donors showed that most TCR beta V segments appeared in productive rearrangements either about 90% or about 30% of the time, which broadly matched IMGT annotations. Strong co-occurrence of HLA alleles, especially DR and DQ, made assigning TCR associations to individual alleles difficult. The earlier analysis of a few hundred of the donors excluded 15 to 20 rarely observed V segments, including chromosome 9 orphons, because counts were too low. A cluster of highly shared sequence variants was judged likely to be a technical artifact of the sequencing pipeline. In vitro tests confirmed that a few of the cytomegalovirus-associated TCR beta chains recognize cytomegalovirus antigens. Most TCR sequences were seen in very few donors, while some public TCRs were found in many individuals. A later genetic analysis associated a missense DCLRE1C variant with V-gene and J-gene trimming of TCR beta chains, and an independent cohort replicated the association. For the cohort, immune exposure information was limited to CMV serostatus. Linkage disequilibrium might explain the correlated functional status among segregating V segments, but an unknown experimental factor could not be excluded. According to a later genetic analysis, donors in an Asian-associated ancestry cluster had fewer N-insertions in productive TCRs than the roughly 670-donor mean. According to a later analysis, TCR association rates differed among HLA loci, with DRB1 alleles showing the most associated TCRs and HLA-C alleles showing the fewest. Because some donors lacked HLA typing at each locus, the association tests relied only on the typed subset. In this cohort, only TCR beta chains were sequenced, and detectable features were limited by the absence of alpha or paired-chain data. In both the original and validation cohorts, the classifier was reported to diagnose cytomegalovirus status with high specificity and sensitivity. Compared with equally common non-associated chains, HLA-associated TCR beta chains in a later analysis were more clonally expanded and had lower generation probabilities. The study listed 150 to 200 TCR beta chains as associated with cytomegalovirus. The authors suggested that the approach could potentially be extended to other disease states and immunological phenotypes. A later analysis found that most CMV-associated TCR beta chains appeared HLA-restricted, with HLA associations seemingly driven largely by CMV exposure. A later analysis reported that several top co-occurrence clusters appeared linked to parvovirus B19, influenza, CMV and Epstein-Barr virus. A later analysis associated about 17,000 TCR beta sequences with specific HLA alleles at a false discovery rate of 0.05. Roughly uniform sequencing depth across donors was assumed in presence/absence analyses, although this assumption may not hold. A further reported finding was that TCR beta sequences accurately predicted the HLA-A and HLA-B alleles for most subjects in the first cohort. Some IMGT-functional V segments, including TRBV6-2 and TRBV6-3, could not be told apart with the 87-base-pair reads, so those segments were excluded.

Library preparation employed the immunoSEQ multiplex PCR assay. For the multiplex PCR, a mixture combining 60 forward primers for TCR Vbeta segments and 13 reverse primers for TCR Jbeta segments was used. A multiplex PCR assay on genomic DNA amplified the CDR3 region of rearranged TCR beta genes. The Illumina HiSeq System was used to sequence the amplified TCR beta libraries as 87-base-pair reads. Per the authors' processing: A later analysis tallied 70 million to 100 million unique TCR beta chains across the approximately 670 repertoires, and some 10 million of those chains were shared by two or more donors. Raw reads were error-corrected and collapsed into unique sequences by a nearest-neighbor algorithm in which closely related sequences were merged to remove PCR and sequencing errors. CDR3 sequences were aligned to IMGT reference sequences to assign V, D and J gene segments. For a sequence to be retained, a match of at least six nucleotides was required to both a V gene segment and a J gene segment. Rearrangements were called productive when the CDR3 lacked stop codons and stayed in frame with V and J; all others were non-productive. Following IMGT convention, CDR3 was defined as the stretch from the second conserved V-encoded cysteine to the conserved J-encoded phenylalanine. In an earlier analysis of 500 to 650 of the donors, sequences lacking an unambiguous match to a single V gene segment were excluded. In an earlier analysis of a few hundred of the donors, V segments were called functional above 56.7% productive rearrangements and were called segregating when the between-donor standard deviation exceeded 5%. A statistical classification framework was built for diagnosing cytomegalovirus status from the catalog of TCR beta chain sequences. In a later analysis, TCR nucleotide sequences were compared against IMGT/GENE-DB human TR gene sequences so that V and J genes could be assigned. In a later analysis, CDR3 sequences and most-parsimonious VDJ recombination scenarios were assigned using the TCRdist pipeline. In a later analysis, each TCR beta chain was defined by its CDR3 amino acid sequence together with its V-gene family, and reads without a unique V-gene family were excluded. As a way to deal with suspected cross-contamination and a sequencing artifact, a later analysis dropped roughly 620 nucleotide sequences that were highly shared and had low generation probability. In a later analysis, a clonal expansion index for each public chain was calculated from normalized within-repertoire ranks of inferred template counts. In a later analysis, generation probabilities were computed with a VDJ recombination model fitted to out-of-frame rearrangements, and the resulting probabilities were checked against IGoR. In a later analysis, TCR-TCR, TCR-HLA and TCR-CMV co-occurrence was scored with hypergeometric tests, and a repertoire-size bias correction was applied to TCR pairs. A later analysis estimated false discovery rates by permuting HLA or CMV assignments 20 times. In a later analysis, co-occurring TCRs were grouped using DBSCAN, and TCRdist sequence similarity was added for clustering within HLA-allele-positive subsets. For co-occurrence clustering, repertoires with fewer than 30,000 or more than 120,000 public chains were excluded, along with roughly 5 repertoires with anomalous nucleotide sharing. The table was pulled from immuneACCESS by TCRdb, which kept in-frame rearrangements only. Such tables lose some clones; where checked, under half of the loss comes from unresolved V genes, and the rest has no known cause. That table supplies the V and J calls and clone size; D and trimming were determined from the DNA. Recorded for this sample are about 110,000 clones; less than 85% of them occurred a single time. The biggest ten clones account for 12% to 15% of the sample.

The TCR originated in a woman between 40 and 50 years old in good health and CMV-seropositive. The sequencing sample was made of PBMCs. The V gene is TRBV19 and the J gene is TRBJ2-7; the junction holds 8 bases that match TRBD1. The CDR3 in this case is CASRQGAYEQYF. The nucleotide sequence reads as follows: TGTGCCAGTAGACAGGGGGCCTACGAGCAGTACTTC.